This TCR beta chain was recorded in a study of T cells after somatic rescue of genetic block (dated by TCRdb to 2018 to 2021). About the full investigation: The study assessed how robust, over the long term, a T-cell system was when the system had developed through somatic rescue of a genetic block in T-cell development.

Including cysteine and phenylalanine, the CDR3 has 18 amino acids. Of the read, only the CDR3 DNA is kept; its 54 bases are in frame from base 1. Library creation used the immunoSEQ multiplex PCR assay. Held by TCRdb, this immuneACCESS table contains in-frame sequences only and omits some clones. Under half of the omission traces to an unresolved V gene where checked; the cause of the rest is unknown. The sample table records roughly 13,000 clones; 60% to 75% of these occur just once. Roughly 19% of the sample rests with the top ten. Regarding this clone: The specificity of this receptor is unknown. No quality values exist for individual bases; no much larger clone is one base distant.

The sequenced sample was peripheral blood mononuclear cells (PBMCs). This receptor was obtained from a boy aged 10-17 years. The V and J segments used are TRBV21-1 and TRBJ2-3; the D call in the table, TRBD2, was not verified against the DNA. TRBV21-1 is a pseudogene. The CDR3 has the sequence CASSKEGRLAGGTDTQYF. The DNA is as follows: TGTGCCAGCAGCAAAGAGGGCCGACTAGCGGGGGGCACAGATACGCAGTATTTT.